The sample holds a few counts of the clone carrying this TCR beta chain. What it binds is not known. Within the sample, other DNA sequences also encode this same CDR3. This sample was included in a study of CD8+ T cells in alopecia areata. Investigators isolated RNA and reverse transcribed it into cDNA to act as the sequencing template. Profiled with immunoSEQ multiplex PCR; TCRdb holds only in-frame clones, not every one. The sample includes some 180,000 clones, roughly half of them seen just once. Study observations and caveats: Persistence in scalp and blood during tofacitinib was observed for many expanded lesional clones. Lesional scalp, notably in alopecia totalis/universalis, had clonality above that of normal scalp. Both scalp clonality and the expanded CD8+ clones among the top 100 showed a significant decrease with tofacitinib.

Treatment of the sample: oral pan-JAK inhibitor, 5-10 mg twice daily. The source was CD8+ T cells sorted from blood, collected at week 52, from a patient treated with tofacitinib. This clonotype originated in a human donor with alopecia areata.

The CDR3 coding sequence is TGTGCCAGTAGTATCGCGAGCAATCAGCCCCAGCATTTT. It encodes CASSIASNQPQHF. J is TRBJ1-5 and V is TRBV19; D gene ambiguous. The CDR3 sequence is 13 residues long. Trimming shortened V by 3 bases and J by 1 base, and 4 bases separated the two germline ends. The V gene's germline CDR1 is LNHDA and CDR2 SQIVND (reference sequence).